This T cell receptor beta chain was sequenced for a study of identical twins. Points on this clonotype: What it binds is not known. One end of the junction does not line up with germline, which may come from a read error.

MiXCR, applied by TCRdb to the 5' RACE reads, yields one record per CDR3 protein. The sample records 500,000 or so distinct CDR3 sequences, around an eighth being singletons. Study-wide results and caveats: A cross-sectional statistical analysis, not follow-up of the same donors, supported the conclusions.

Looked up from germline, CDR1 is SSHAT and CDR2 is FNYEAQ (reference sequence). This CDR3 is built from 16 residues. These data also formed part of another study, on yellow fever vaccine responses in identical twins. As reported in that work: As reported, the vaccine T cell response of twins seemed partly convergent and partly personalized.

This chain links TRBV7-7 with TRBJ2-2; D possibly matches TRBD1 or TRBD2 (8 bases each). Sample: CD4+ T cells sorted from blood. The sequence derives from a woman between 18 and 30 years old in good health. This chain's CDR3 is CASSGSRGPGTGELFF. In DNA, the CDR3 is TGTGCTAGCAGCGGGAGCAGGGGGCCGGGCACCGGGGAGCTGTTTTTT.